This TCR beta chain came from a study of early T cells in non-severe SARS-CoV-2 infection. Whole-study findings and limits: Matching results from VDJdb favored anti-spike CD8 responses, leaving private and CD4 specificities undetected.

V lost 2 bases, J lost 1 base, and 10 bases lay in between. Germline CDR1 reads KGHDR; CDR2 reads SFDVKD. The CDR3 is made up of 15 amino acids. This clonotype was seen only a few times. The target antigen is unknown. TCRdb reprocessed the 5' RACE reads via MiXCR and lists one record per CDR3 protein. The sample records about 77,000 distinct CDR3 sequences, approximately 15% being singletons. Sequences were obtained from whole blood. This clonotype was sampled from an adult who was a healthcare worker with PCR-confirmed SARS-CoV-2 infection or an uninfected control (not recorded which). The chain couples TRBV24-1 to TRBJ2-5; D is possibly TRBD2 (6 bases). The CDR3 nucleotides read TGTGCCACCAGTGATTCACGGGGGTTCCAAGAGACCCAGTACTTC. It yields the protein CATSDSRGFQETQYF.